This TCR beta chain was observed in a study of shared clonotypes between healthy human individuals. Notes on the study in general: A reduction in generation probabilities was seen for non-shared clonotypes relative to those shared by all four donors. The sharing of about 5% of naive CD4 clonotypes was seen across a few donors. Generally, naive subsets (rather than memory subsets) showed larger estimated richness.

Profiling relied on immunoSEQ multiplex PCR, and the TCRdb table lists in-frame clones only, not all of them. The table shows approximately 500,000 clones, with 96% occurring only once. Trimming shortened V by 8 bases and J by 7 bases, and 17 bases separated the two germline ends. The CDR3 has 13 amino acids. The germline V gene encodes CDR1 MRHNA and CDR2 SNTAGT. Worth noting for this clone: What it binds is not known.

A CD45RA+ naive subset and a CD45RA-negative memory subset were split from CD4+ cells. Sequenced: naive CD4+ T cells sorted from blood. The subset here: CD45RA+ positively selected. The J gene is TRBJ2-5, the V gene TRBV6-4; D might be TRBD1 or TRBD2, each matching 6 bases. The origin of this receptor is a woman between 25 and 40 years old in good health. In DNA, the CDR3 is TGTGCCAGCTCTCCTTCTTGGGGGGCGACCCAGTACTTC. This encodes CASSPSWGATQYF.